This entry features one TCR beta chain sequence. With random hexamers, about 0.45 to 1 ug RNA was reverse transcribed. TCRdb re-analysed the immunoSEQ multiplex PCR reads in MiXCR, keeping a single row per CDR3 protein. The sample comprises some 150,000 distinct CDR3 sequences, roughly 94% of which are singletons, and 0.2% to 0.25% rests with the top ten. V lost 8 bases and J lost 3; bases outside the gene matches: 2. Per germline, CDR1 MDHEN and CDR2 SYDVKM. This CDR3 comprises 12 residues. Treatment-naive patients with stable or active relapsing-remitting disease were the multiple sclerosis controls. Negative isolation yielded CD4+ and CD8+ T cells, and FACS enriched TEMRA cells. These data come from a study of CD8 T cells in Susac syndrome.

Material: CD8+ T cells from PBMCs. The origin of this receptor is a human donor with multiple sclerosis. V gene TRBV28 combines with J gene TRBJ2-7, with 9 bases that match TRBD1. CDR3 residues: CASGTGNYEQYF. In nucleotides, the CDR3 is TGTGCCAGCGGGACAGGGAACTACGAGCAGTACTTC.